This T cell receptor (beta chain) was recorded in a study of T cells in Graves' hyperthyroidism and ophthalmopathy. A remark on this clonotype: Its antigen is still unknown.

Template material for amplifying TCR beta CDR3 regions consisted of RNA transcripts. The HTBI set primed first-round TCR CDR3 RT-PCR. TCRdb redid the calling of the multiplex PCR reads with MiXCR, one entry per CDR3 protein. This table holds about 130,000 distinct CDR3 sequences, around 20% found once. Diagnoses rested on clinical symptoms, serum thyroxine and TRAb, thyroid ultrasound and orbital computed tomography. Study-wide results and caveats: Model-based prediction identified ophthalmopathy a median about 6 months prior to its onset. Stable hyperthyroidism and ophthalmopathy were separated using 13 V-J signatures. Appearing also in blood were most of the thyroid clonotypes expanded above 0.001.

After removal of 3 bases from V and 7 bases from J, the junction contained 11 bases not matched to a gene. This CDR3 is 15 amino acids long. Germline values: CDR1 DFQATT, CDR2 SNEGSKA (reference sequence). The origin of this receptor is a woman aged 45-65 years with Graves' hyperthyroidism that later progressed to Graves' ophthalmopathy. V gene TRBV20-1 combines with J gene TRBJ2-1; 8 positions agree with TRBD2. The sequenced material came from blood. As DNA, the CDR3 is TGCAGTGCTAGGGTGTCGGGAGGGCCGAGGAATGAGCAGTTCTTC. The encoded protein is CSARVSGGPRNEQFF.